The rows below give T cell receptor beta chains drawn from one sample of a study of blood T cell repertoires in COVID-19. Profiled with immunoSEQ multiplex PCR; TCRdb holds only in-frame clones, not every one. The sample lists a few hundred thousand clones, roughly 90% occurring once. Sequencing was performed on peripheral blood. The receptors here all came from a woman aged 55-75 years with COVID-19, enrolled during active disease. Both conserved end residues are part of each CDR3. The order of the fields is clone size, V gene, J gene, D gene, CDR3 DNA, CDR3 protein. The D gene is left open where the match is weak. The size of a clone is reported for some rows only, either as once, few or many, or as a class for expanded clones.

size: .
V: TRBV18
J: TRBJ1-2
D: TRBD1
DNA: TGTGCCAGCTCACCGACAGGGATTAGCTATGGCTACACCTTC
CDR3: CASSPTGISYGYTF

size: few
V: TRBV6-5
J: TRBJ1-5
D: .
DNA: TGTGCCAGCAGTTACAAGGCCCCCGGAGGTCAGCCCCAGCATTTT
CDR3: CASSYKAPGGQPQHF

size: .
V: TRBV19
J: TRBJ1-5
D: .
DNA: TGTGCCAGTAGTATACCTCAATTCCAGGGAAGGCATGGCAATCAGCCCCAGCATTTT
CDR3: CASSIPQFQGRHGNQPQHF

size: .
V: TRBV7-7
J: TRBJ2-5
D: TRBD1
DNA: TGTGCCAGCAGCTTAGGGACAGGCGGCCAAGAGACCCAGTACTTC
CDR3: CASSLGTGGQETQYF

size: few
V: TRBV20-1
J: TRBJ2-3
D: TRBD2
DNA: TGCAGTGCTAGTGTAGCGGGGCCTTCCACAGATACGCAGTATTTT
CDR3: CSASVAGPSTDTQYF

size: .
V: TRBV6-5
J: TRBJ1-5
D: .
DNA: TGTGCCAGCAGTTTGGACAGTTACAGCAATCAGCCCCAGCATTTT
CDR3: CASSLDSYSNQPQHF

size: .
V: TRBV5-1
J: TRBJ1-1
D: .
DNA: TGCGCCAGCAGCTTGCAGGGTACGAACACTGAAGCTTTCTTT
CDR3: CASSLQGTNTEAFF

size: .
V: TRBV6-5
J: TRBJ1-2
D: .
DNA: TGTGCCAGCACCGAGACATGGGCGAACTATGGCTACACCTTC
CDR3: CASTETWANYGYTF

size: .
V: TRBV5-1
J: TRBJ2-7
D: .
DNA: TGCGCCAGCAGCCCCGAAGGACTTACCTCCTACGAGCAGTACTTC
CDR3: CASSPEGLTSYEQYF

size: .
V: TRBV18
J: TRBJ1-1
D: .
DNA: TGTGCCAGCTCACTGAGCACAGGGTGGGCTGAAGCTTTCTTT
CDR3: CASSLSTGWAEAFF

size: .
V: TRBV5-1
J: TRBJ2-5
D: .
DNA: TGCGCCAGCAGCTCAAGGGGGTTTGGCGAGACCCAGTACTTC
CDR3: CASSSRGFGETQYF

size: few
V: TRBV19
J: TRBJ1-2
D: TRBD1
DNA: TGTGCCAGTAGTCCTCAGCGTGGACAGGGGGCGTATGGCTACACCTTC
CDR3: CASSPQRGQGAYGYTF

size: .
V: TRBV27
J: TRBJ2-4
D: TRBD1
DNA: TGTGCCAGCAGCGTAGGGACAGGAGGAACCCTGAGGGGAAACATTCAGTACTTC
CDR3: CASSVGTGGTLRGNIQYF

size: once
V: TRBV6-1
J: TRBJ1-1
D: .
DNA: TGTGCCAGCAGTGAGGGTTGGGGTTCAGGGCCTGAAGCTTTCTTT
CDR3: CASSEGWGSGPEAFF

size: .
V: TRBV11-2
J: TRBJ1-1
D: .
DNA: TGTGCCAGCAGCACCCGTTTGGGGCTAAACACTGAAGCTTTCTTT
CDR3: CASSTRLGLNTEAFF

size: .
V: TRBV28
J: TRBJ2-7
D: TRBD2
DNA: TGTGCCAGCAGCCCCTTCAGGTGGACTAGCGGGGGCCGGCCGGGCGAGCAGTACTTC
CDR3: CASSPFRWTSGGRPGEQYF

size: .
V: TRBV7-3
J: TRBJ2-5
D: TRBD2
DNA: TGTGCCAGCAGCCCCAACTCGGGGGGGGAGACCCAGTACTTC
CDR3: CASSPNSGGETQYF

size: .
V: TRBV7-8
J: TRBJ2-2
D: .
DNA: TGTGCCAGCAGCTCCCCCCGATCCAGGGTTGGTACCGGGGAGCTGTTTTTT
CDR3: CASSSPRSRVGTGELFF

size: .
V: TRBV28
J: TRBJ1-2
D: .
DNA: TGTGCCAGCAGCACAGCTTACTATGGCTACACCTTC
CDR3: CASSTAYYGYTF

size: .
V: TRBV19
J: TRBJ1-2
D: .
DNA: TGTGCCAGTAGCAACAGGGCCTGGGGCTACACCTTC
CDR3: CASSNRAWGYTF

size: .
V: TRBV12-3/TRBV12-4
J: TRBJ1-1
D: .
DNA: TGTGCCAGCAGGGACAGAGACCGCTATGAAGCTTTCTTT
CDR3: CASRDRDRYEAFF

size: .
V: TRBV15
J: TRBJ2-1
D: TRBD2
DNA: TGTGCCACCAGCAGAGAGATCGGGACTAGCGGGGGGGCCGTCAATGAGCAGTTCTTC
CDR3: CATSREIGTSGGAVNEQFF

size: .
V: TRBV5-5
J: TRBJ2-7
D: TRBD1
DNA: TGTGCCAGCAGCCCCGGGACAGCCAGCGAGCAGTACTTC
CDR3: CASSPGTASEQYF

size: .
V: TRBV3-1/TRBV3-2
J: TRBJ2-3
D: TRBD2
DNA: TGTGCCAGCAGCAGCCCCCTACGGGGGGGCCCAGATACGCAGTATTTT
CDR3: CASSSPLRGGPDTQYF

size: .
V: TRBV9
J: TRBJ1-6
D: .
DNA: TGTGCCAGCAGCGTAGCTCAGTCATACAATTCACCCCTCCACTTT
CDR3: CASSVAQSYNSPLHF

size: .
V: TRBV7-9
J: TRBJ2-1
D: TRBD2
DNA: TGTGCCAGCAGCCCTTTTGGGACTAGCGGACCTAATGAGCAGTTCTTC
CDR3: CASSPFGTSGPNEQFF

size: .
V: TRBV3-1/TRBV3-2
J: TRBJ2-1
D: .
DNA: TGTGCCAGCAGCCAAACTAAGAATGAGCAGTTCTTC
CDR3: CASSQTKNEQFF

size: .
V: TRBV29-1
J: TRBJ2-2
D: TRBD1
DNA: TGCAGCGTTCGGACAGGGATAAACACCGGGGAGCTGTTTTTT
CDR3: CSVRTGINTGELFF

size: once
V: TRBV19
J: TRBJ2-1
D: TRBD2
DNA: TGTGCCAGTAGTTCACGACTAGCGGGGACCTACAATGAGCAGTTCTTC
CDR3: CASSSRLAGTYNEQFF

size: .
V: TRBV7-7
J: TRBJ2-5
D: TRBD1
DNA: TGTGCCAGCAGCCTCCGACAGGGGGAGACCCAGTACTTC
CDR3: CASSLRQGETQYF

size: .
V: TRBV28
J: TRBJ1-5
D: .
DNA: TGTGCCAGCAGTTTATCGGGGAAGAGCAATCAGCCCCAGCATTTT
CDR3: CASSLSGKSNQPQHF

size: .
V: TRBV29-1
J: TRBJ2-7
D: TRBD1
DNA: TGCAGCGTTGCTTCCGGGACAGGTTACGAGCAGTACTTC
CDR3: CSVASGTGYEQYF

size: few
V: TRBV7-3
J: TRBJ2-1
D: TRBD2
DNA: TGTGCCAGCAGTCTTAGCGGGGGGGCCCACAATGAGCAGTTCTTC
CDR3: CASSLSGGAHNEQFF

size: .
V: TRBV19
J: TRBJ1-1
D: TRBD1
DNA: TGTGCCAGTAGTTTCGACAGGGGAAACACTGAAGCTTTCTTT
CDR3: CASSFDRGNTEAFF

size: .
V: TRBV6-5
J: TRBJ1-1
D: TRBD1
DNA: TGTGCCAGCAGTCGGACAGGGAACACTGAAGCTTTCTTT
CDR3: CASSRTGNTEAFF

size: .
V: TRBV18
J: TRBJ2-1
D: TRBD1
DNA: TGTGCCAGCTCACTGGGACAGGACTCCTACAATGAGCAGTTCTTC
CDR3: CASSLGQDSYNEQFF

size: .
V: TRBV6-5
J: TRBJ1-3
D: .
DNA: TGTGCCAGCAGTTACCAGGAGGGGCGTGGAAACACCATATATTTT
CDR3: CASSYQEGRGNTIYF

size: .
V: TRBV24-1
J: TRBJ2-2
D: .
DNA: TGTGCCACCAGTGACTGGCAGGGGTTCCCCGGGGAGCTGTTTTTT
CDR3: CATSDWQGFPGELFF

size: .
V: TRBV15
J: TRBJ1-2
D: TRBD1
DNA: TGTGCCACCAGCAGTCGACAGGGACATCGGGGCTACACCTTC
CDR3: CATSSRQGHRGYTF

size: .
V: TRBV12-3/TRBV12-4
J: TRBJ2-7
D: .
DNA: TGTGCCAGCAGTTCCCAAACCTACGAGCAGTACTTC
CDR3: CASSSQTYEQYF

size: .
V: TRBV10-3
J: TRBJ1-2
D: .
DNA: TGTGCCATCAGGGCCGAATTCCTTCAAGATGTGTATGGCTACACCTTC
CDR3: CAIRAEFLQDVYGYTF

size: .
V: TRBV6-5
J: TRBJ2-7
D: TRBD1
DNA: TGTGCCAGCAGCCTTGACAGGGGAAGGTTCTACGAGCAGTACTTC
CDR3: CASSLDRGRFYEQYF

size: .
V: TRBV19
J: TRBJ2-2
D: .
DNA: TGTGCCAGTAGGTCCCGGACTGGGAACACCGGGGAGCTGTTTTTT
CDR3: CASRSRTGNTGELFF

size: .
V: TRBV30
J: TRBJ1-1
D: .
DNA: TGTGCCGCTCGTCGGGGGAACACTGAAGCTTTCTTT
CDR3: CAARRGNTEAFF

size: .
V: TRBV2
J: TRBJ2-3
D: TRBD2
DNA: TGTGCCAGCAGTATAGGACTAGCGGGGGGGGCAGATACGCAGTATTTT
CDR3: CASSIGLAGGADTQYF

size: .
V: TRBV3-1/TRBV3-2
J: TRBJ2-3
D: .
DNA: TGTGCCAGCAGCCAAAAGCATGCTGGTACGCAGTATTTT
CDR3: CASSQKHAGTQYF

size: .
V: TRBV7-9
J: TRBJ1-2
D: TRBD1
DNA: TGTGCCAGCAGCACCCGGGACAGGGACGACTATGGCTACACCTTC
CDR3: CASSTRDRDDYGYTF

size: .
V: TRBV9
J: TRBJ2-1
D: TRBD1
DNA: TGTGCCAGCAGCGTCGTGACAGGGGTGGGTGAGCAGTTCTTC
CDR3: CASSVVTGVGEQFF

size: .
V: TRBV9
J: TRBJ1-2
D: TRBD1
DNA: TGTGCCAGCAGCGCGGGGGGGGACAGGGGACCCTATGGCTACACCTTC
CDR3: CASSAGGDRGPYGYTF

size: .
V: TRBV4-1
J: TRBJ2-5
D: TRBD2
DNA: TGCGCCAGCAGCCAAGATAGAGCGGGGGGCCCGAGAGAGACCCAGTACTTC
CDR3: CASSQDRAGGPRETQYF

size: .
V: TRBV5-1
J: TRBJ2-7
D: .
DNA: TGCGCCAGCACTGAACATCCAGGATCCTACGAGCAGTACTTC
CDR3: CASTEHPGSYEQYF

size: .
V: TRBV15
J: TRBJ1-2
D: TRBD1
DNA: TGTGCCACCAGCAGAGGGGGGACAGTCTATGGCTACACCTTC
CDR3: CATSRGGTVYGYTF

size: .
V: TRBV19
J: TRBJ1-1
D: .
DNA: TGTGCCAGCCACCTCGAGAGAAACACTGAAGCTTTCTTT
CDR3: CASHLERNTEAFF

size: .
V: TRBV19
J: TRBJ1-4
D: .
DNA: TGTGCCAGTAGTATCATACAGTATGAAAAACTGTTTTTT
CDR3: CASSIIQYEKLFF

size: .
V: TRBV7-2
J: TRBJ2-7
D: TRBD2
DNA: TGTGCCAGCAGCTTACAGCTAGCGGCGGCCGAGCAGTACTTC
CDR3: CASSLQLAAAEQYF